This TCR beta chain was documented in a study of cytomegalovirus exposure and HLA in healthy donors. Study at large: Among the 350 to 500 donors who were genotyped, roughly 76% fell in the genetic ancestry cluster that is associated with self-reported Caucasian donors. Study conclusions and caveats: Earlier results showed most TCR beta V segments being productive about 90% or about 30% of the time. Sequencing depth roughly uniform across donors was assumed in presence/absence analyses. Some 17,000 TCR beta sequences were associated with HLA alleles at 0.05 false discovery rate in a later analysis.

The PCR employed 60 Vbeta primers together with 13 Jbeta primers. Sequencing was performed with immunoSEQ multiplex PCR; in TCRdb, only in-frame clones are kept and a portion is missing. The sample gives roughly 98,000 clones, 60% to 80% of which show up once; roughly 3% is in the top ten. A remark on this clone: Its specificity is unknown.

Trimming took 3 bases from V and 7 from J, leaving 9 bases between them. The germline gives CDR1 MDHEN, CDR2 SYDVKM. This CDR3 spans 13 amino acids. The rearrangement links TRBV28 to TRBJ1-4, with D possibly matching TRBD1 (5 bases). This clonotype originated in a man between 35 and 55 years old in good health and CMV-seronegative. The specimen was PBMCs. CDR3 loop: CASSLGGSEKLFF. The CDR3 region has the DNA TGTGCCAGCAGTTTGGGGGGGAGTGAAAAACTGTTTTTT.